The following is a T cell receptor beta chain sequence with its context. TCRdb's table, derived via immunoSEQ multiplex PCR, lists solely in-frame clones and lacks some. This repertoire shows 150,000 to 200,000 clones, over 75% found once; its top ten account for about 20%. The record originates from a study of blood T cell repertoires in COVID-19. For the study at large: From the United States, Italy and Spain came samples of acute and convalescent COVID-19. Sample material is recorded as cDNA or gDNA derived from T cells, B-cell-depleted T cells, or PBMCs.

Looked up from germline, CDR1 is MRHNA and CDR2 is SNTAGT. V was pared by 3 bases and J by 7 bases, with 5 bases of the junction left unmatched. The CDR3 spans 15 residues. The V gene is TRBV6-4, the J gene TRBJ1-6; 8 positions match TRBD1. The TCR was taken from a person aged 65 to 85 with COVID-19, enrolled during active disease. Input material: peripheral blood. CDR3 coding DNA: TGTGCCAGCAGTGAAAGGACAGGGTCGAATTCACCCCTCCACTTT. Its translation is CASSERTGSNSPLHF.